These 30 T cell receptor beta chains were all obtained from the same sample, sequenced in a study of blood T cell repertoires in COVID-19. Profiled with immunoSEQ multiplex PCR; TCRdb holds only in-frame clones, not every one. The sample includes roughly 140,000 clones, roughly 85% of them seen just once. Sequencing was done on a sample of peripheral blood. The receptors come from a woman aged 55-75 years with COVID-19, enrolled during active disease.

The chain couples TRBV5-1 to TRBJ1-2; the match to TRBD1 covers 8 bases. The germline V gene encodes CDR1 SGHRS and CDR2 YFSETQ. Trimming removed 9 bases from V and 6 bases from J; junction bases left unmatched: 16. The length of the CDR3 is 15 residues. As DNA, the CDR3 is TGCGCCACCCAGATGTCGGGGACGACAGGGGATGGCTACACCTTC. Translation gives CATQMSGTTGDGYTF.

The DNA of the CDR3 is TGTGCCAGTAGTCAGACACTGAACACTGAAGCTTTCTTT. Protein: CASSQTLNTEAFF. The chain has TRBV19 and TRBJ1-1; no definite D call. Germline V CDR1 and CDR2: LNHDA, SQIVND (reference sequence). The ends were cut back, 5 bases at V and 0 bases at J, with 7 bases in the middle. CDR3 size: 13 residues.

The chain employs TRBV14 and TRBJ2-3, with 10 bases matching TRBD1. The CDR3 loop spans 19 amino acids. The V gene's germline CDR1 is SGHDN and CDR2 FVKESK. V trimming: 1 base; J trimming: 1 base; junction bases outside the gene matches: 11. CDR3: CASSQGRQGAQRGTDTQYF. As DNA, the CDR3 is TGTGCCAGCAGCCAAGGCCGACAGGGGGCCCAGAGGGGCACAGATACGCAGTATTTT.

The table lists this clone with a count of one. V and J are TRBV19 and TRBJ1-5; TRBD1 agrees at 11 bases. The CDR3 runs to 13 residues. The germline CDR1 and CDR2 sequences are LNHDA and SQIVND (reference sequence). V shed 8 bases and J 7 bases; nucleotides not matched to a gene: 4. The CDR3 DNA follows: TGTGCCAGTGCCGGGACAGGGGGGCAGCCCCAGCATTTT. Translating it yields CASAGTGGQPQHF.

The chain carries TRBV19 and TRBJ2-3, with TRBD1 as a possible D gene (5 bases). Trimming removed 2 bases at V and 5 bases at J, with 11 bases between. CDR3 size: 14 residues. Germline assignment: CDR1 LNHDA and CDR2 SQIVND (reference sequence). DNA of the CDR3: TGTGCCAGTAGTATAATGGCGACAGTAGATACGCAGTATTTT. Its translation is CASSIMATVDTQYF.

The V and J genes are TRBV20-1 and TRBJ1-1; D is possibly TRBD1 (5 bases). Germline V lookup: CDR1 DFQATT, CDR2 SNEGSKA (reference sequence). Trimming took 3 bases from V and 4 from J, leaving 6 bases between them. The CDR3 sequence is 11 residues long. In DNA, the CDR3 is TGCAGTGCTAGCAGGGTCACTGAAGCTTTCTTT. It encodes CSASRVTEAFF.

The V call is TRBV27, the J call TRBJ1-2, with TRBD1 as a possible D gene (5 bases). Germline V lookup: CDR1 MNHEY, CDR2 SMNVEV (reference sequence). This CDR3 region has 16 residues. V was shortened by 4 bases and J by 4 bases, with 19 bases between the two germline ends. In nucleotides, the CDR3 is TGTGCCAGCAGTTCCCTCGGGCAGGACATTTTCTATGGCTACACCTTC. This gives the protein CASSSLGQDIFYGYTF.

The DNA for the CDR3 is TGTGCCAGCAGCTCGACAGGGGACGAGCAGTACTTC. Its protein product is CASSSTGDEQYF. This chain links TRBV7-9 with TRBJ2-7, with 8 bases matching TRBD1. The CDR3 consists of 12 residues. The germline V gene has CDR1 SEHNR and CDR2 FQNEAQ (reference sequence). The V segment lost 4 bases and the J segment 5 bases; nucleotides outside the gene matches: 1. Based on the CDR3 plus reference TRBV7-9 and TRBJ2-7, the full variable domain is DTGVSQNPRHKITKRGQNVTFRCDPISEHNRLYWYRQTLGQGPEFLTYFQNEAQLEKSRLLSDRFSAERPKGSFSTLEIQRTEQGDSAMYLCASSSTGDEQYFGPGTRLTVT.

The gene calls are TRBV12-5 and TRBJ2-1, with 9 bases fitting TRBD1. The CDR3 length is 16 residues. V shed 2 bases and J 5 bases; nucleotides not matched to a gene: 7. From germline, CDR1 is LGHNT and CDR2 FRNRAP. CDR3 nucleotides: TGTGCTAGTGGTTTGAGGACAGGGGTCGGCCACAATGAGCAGTTCTTC. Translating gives CASGLRTGVGHNEQFF.

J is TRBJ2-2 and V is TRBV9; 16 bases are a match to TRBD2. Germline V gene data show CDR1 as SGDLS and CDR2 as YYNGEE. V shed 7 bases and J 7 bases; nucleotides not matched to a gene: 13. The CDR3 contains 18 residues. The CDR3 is CASAPGLAGGLAVGELFF. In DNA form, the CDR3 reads TGTGCCAGCGCTCCGGGACTAGCGGGAGGGCTGGCGGTCGGGGAGCTGTTTTTT. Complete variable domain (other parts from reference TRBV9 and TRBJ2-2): DSGVTQTPKHLITATGQRVTLRCSPRSGDLSVYWYQQSLDQGLQFLIQYYNGEERAKGNILERFSAQQFPDLHSELNLSSLELGDSALYFCASAPGLAGGLAVGELFFGEGSRLTVL.

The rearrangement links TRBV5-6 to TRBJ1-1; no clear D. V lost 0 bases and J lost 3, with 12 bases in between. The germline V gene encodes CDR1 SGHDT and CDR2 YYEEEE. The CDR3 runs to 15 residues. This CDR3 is CASSLGLLRDTEAFF. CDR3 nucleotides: TGTGCCAGCAGCTTGGGACTTCTGAGGGACACTGAAGCTTTCTTT.

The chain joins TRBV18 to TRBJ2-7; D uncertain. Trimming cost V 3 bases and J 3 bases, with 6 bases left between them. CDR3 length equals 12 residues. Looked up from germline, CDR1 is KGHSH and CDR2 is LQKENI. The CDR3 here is CASSPYLYEQYF. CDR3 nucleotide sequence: TGTGCCAGCTCACCCTACCTCTACGAGCAGTACTTC.

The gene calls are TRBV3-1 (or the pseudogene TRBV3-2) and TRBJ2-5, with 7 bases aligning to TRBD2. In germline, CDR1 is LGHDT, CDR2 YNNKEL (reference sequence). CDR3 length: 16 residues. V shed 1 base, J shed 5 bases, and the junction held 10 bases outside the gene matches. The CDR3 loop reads CASSQGGVWRGETQYF. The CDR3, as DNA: TGTGCCAGCAGCCAAGGGGGAGTCTGGCGGGGGGAGACCCAGTACTTC.

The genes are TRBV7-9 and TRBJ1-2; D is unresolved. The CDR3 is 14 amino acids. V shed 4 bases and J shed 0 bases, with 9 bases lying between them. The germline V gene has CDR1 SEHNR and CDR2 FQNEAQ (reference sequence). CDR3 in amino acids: CASSSGLTNYGYTF. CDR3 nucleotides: TGTGCCAGCAGCTCCGGACTTACTAACTATGGCTACACCTTC. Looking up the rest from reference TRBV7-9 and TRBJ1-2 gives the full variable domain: DTGVSQNPRHKITKRGQNVTFRCDPISEHNRLYWYRQTLGQGPEFLTYFQNEAQLEKSRLLSDRFSAERPKGSFSTLEIQRTEQGDSAMYLCASSSGLTNYGYTFGSGTRLTVV.

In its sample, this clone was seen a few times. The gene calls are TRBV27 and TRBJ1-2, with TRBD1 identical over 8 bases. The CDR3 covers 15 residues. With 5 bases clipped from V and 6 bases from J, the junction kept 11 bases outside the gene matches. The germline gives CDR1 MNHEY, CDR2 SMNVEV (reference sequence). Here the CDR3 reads CASSPRQGKRNGYTF. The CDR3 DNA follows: TGTGCCAGCAGTCCCCGACAGGGGAAGAGGAATGGCTACACCTTC.

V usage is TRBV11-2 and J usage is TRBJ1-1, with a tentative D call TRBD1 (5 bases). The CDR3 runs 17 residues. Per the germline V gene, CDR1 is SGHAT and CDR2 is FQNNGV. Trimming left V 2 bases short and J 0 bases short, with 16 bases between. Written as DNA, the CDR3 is TGTGCCAGCAGCTTACGCCTCGGGGGGGGGATGAACACTGAAGCTTTCTTT. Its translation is CASSLRLGGGMNTEAFF.

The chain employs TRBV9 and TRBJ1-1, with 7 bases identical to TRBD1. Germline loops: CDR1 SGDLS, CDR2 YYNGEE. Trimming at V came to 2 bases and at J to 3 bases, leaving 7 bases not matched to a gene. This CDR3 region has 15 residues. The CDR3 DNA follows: TGTGCCAGCAGCGTCTCGACAGGGCGGGACACTGAAGCTTTCTTT. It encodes CASSVSTGRDTEAFF.

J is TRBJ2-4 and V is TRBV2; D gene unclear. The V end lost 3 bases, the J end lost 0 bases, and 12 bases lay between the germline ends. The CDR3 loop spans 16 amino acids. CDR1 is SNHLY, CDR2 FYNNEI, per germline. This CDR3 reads CASSDWQTLAKNIQYF. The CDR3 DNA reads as TGTGCCAGCAGTGACTGGCAGACTCTAGCCAAAAACATTCAGTACTTC.

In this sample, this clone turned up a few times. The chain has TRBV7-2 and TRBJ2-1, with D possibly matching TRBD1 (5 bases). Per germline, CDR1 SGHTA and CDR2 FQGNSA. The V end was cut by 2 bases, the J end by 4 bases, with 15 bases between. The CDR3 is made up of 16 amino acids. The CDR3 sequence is CASSLWGGKGYNEQFF. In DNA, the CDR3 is TGTGCCAGCAGCTTATGGGGCGGAAAGGGTTACAATGAGCAGTTCTTC.

The CDR3 DNA follows: TGCGCCAGCAGCATTAGCGGGGGGCAGGAGACCCAGTACTTC. It specifies CASSISGGQETQYF. V is TRBV5-1 and J is TRBJ2-5, with 10 nucleotides matching TRBD2. Germline values: CDR1 SGHRS, CDR2 YFSETQ. V was clipped by 4 bases and J by 5 bases; unmatched bases: 5. This CDR3 spans 14 amino acids.

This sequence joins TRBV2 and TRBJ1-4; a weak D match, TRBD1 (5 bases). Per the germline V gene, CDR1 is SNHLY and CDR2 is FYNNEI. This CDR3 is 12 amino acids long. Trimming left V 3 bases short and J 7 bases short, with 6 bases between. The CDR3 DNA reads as TGTGCCAGCAGTGACAGGGTTGAAAAACTGTTTTTT. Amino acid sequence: CASSDRVEKLFF.

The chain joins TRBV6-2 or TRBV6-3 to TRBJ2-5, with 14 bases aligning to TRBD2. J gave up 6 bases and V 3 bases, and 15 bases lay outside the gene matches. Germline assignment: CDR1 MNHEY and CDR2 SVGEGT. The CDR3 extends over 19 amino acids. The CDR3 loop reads CASSYPSVTSGGAIKTQYF. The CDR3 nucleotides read TGTGCCAGCAGTTATCCCTCAGTGACTAGCGGGGGGGCCATAAAGACCCAGTACTTC.

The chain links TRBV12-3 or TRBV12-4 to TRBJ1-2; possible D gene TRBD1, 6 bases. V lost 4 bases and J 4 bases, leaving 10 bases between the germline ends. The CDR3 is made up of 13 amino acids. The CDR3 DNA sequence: TGTGCCAGCAGTTCGTCGACAGGCTATGGCTACACCTTC. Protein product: CASSSSTGYGYTF.

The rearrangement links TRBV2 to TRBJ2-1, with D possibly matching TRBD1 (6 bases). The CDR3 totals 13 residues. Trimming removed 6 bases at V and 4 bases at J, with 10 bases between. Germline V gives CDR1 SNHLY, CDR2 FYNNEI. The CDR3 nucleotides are TGTGCCAGCAGCGGACAGATTTACAATGAGCAGTTCTTC. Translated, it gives CASSGQIYNEQFF.

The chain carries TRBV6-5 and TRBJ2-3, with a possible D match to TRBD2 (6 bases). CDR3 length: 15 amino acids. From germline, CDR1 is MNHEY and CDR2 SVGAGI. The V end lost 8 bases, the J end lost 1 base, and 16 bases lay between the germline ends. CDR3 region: CASAAMRRGTDTQYF. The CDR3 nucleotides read TGTGCCAGCGCGGCCATGCGGAGGGGCACAGATACGCAGTATTTT.

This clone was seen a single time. CDR3 loop: CASSLQGYGYTF. DNA of the CDR3: TGTGCCAGCAGCTTACAGGGGTACGGCTACACCTTC. The chain joins TRBV5-4 to TRBJ1-2; 7 bases are a match to TRBD1. The ends lost 2 bases at V and 8 bases at J; junction bases unmatched: 3. The V gene's germline CDR1 is SGHNT and CDR2 YYREEE (reference sequence). CDR3 length equals 12 residues.

The CDR3 sequence is CASNSMRSLNTEAFF. The CDR3 DNA is TGTGCCAGCAATTCGATGAGGAGTCTAAACACTGAAGCTTTCTTT. This chain connects TRBV3-1 (or the pseudogene TRBV3-2) to TRBJ1-1; D call uncertain. V shed 7 bases and J shed 2 bases, with 17 bases lying between them. The germline gives CDR1 LGHDT, CDR2 YNNKEL (reference sequence). The CDR3 runs 15 residues.

This CDR3 reads CASSVGPGTGTLGTEAFF. Here the CDR3 DNA reads TGTGCCAGCAGCGTAGGTCCAGGGACAGGGACCCTGGGGACTGAAGCTTTCTTT. The chain uses TRBV9 and TRBJ1-1, with TRBD1 matching over 9 bases. The germline gives CDR1 SGDLS, CDR2 YYNGEE. The CDR3 totals 18 residues. V trimming: 0 bases; J trimming: 5 bases; junction bases outside the gene matches: 14.

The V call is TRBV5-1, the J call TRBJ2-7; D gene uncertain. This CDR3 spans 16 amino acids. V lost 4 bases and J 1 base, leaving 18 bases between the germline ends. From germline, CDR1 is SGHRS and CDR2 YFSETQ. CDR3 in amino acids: CASSRKEIFSSYEQYF. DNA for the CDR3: TGCGCCAGCAGCCGGAAGGAGATTTTCTCGTCCTACGAGCAGTACTTC.

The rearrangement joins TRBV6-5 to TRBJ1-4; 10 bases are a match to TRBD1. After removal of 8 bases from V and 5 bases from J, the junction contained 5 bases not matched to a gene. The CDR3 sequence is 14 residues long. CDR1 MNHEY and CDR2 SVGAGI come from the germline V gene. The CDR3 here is CASGTGDSNEKLFF. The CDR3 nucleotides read TGTGCCAGCGGGACAGGGGACAGCAATGAAAAACTGTTTTTT.